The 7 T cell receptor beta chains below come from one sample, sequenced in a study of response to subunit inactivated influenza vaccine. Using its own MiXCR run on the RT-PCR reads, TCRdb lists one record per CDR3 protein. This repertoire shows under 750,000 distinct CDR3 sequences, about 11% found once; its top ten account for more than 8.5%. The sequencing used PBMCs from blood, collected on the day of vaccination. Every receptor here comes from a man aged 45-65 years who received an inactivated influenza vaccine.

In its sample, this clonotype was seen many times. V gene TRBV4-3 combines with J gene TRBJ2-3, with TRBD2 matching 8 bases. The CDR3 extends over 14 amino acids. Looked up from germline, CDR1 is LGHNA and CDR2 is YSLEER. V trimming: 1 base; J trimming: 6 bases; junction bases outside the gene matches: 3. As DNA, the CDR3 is TGCGCCAGCAGCCAAGCGGGGGGGCCGGATACGCAGTATTTT. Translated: CASSQAGGPDTQYF.

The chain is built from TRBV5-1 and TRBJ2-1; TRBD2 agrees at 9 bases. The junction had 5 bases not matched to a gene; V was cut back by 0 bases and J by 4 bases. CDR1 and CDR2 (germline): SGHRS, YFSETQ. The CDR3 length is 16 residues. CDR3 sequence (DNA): TGCGCCAGCAGCTTGGCGAGCGGGGGGATATACAATGAGCAGTTCTTC. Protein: CASSLASGGIYNEQFF.

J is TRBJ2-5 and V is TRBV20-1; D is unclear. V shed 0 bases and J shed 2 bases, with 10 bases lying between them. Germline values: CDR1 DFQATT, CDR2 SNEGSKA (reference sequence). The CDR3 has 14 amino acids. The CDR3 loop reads CSARDLTFQETQYF. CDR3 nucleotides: TGCAGTGCTAGAGATTTGACGTTTCAAGAGACCCAGTACTTC.

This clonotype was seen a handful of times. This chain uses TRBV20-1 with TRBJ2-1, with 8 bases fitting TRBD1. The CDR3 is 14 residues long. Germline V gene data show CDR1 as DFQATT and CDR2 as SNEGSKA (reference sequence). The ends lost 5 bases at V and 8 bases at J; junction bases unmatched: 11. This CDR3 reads CSAPRQGMFDEQFF. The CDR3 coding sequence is TGCAGTGCTCCGCGACAGGGGATGTTTGATGAGCAGTTCTTC.

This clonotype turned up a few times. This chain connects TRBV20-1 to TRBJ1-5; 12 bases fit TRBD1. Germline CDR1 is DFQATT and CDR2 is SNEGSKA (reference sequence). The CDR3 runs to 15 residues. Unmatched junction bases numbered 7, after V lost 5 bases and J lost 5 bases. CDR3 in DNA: TGCAGTGCTTGGGACAGGGGGCGAATGTATCAGCCCCAGCATTTT. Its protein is CSAWDRGRMYQPQHF.

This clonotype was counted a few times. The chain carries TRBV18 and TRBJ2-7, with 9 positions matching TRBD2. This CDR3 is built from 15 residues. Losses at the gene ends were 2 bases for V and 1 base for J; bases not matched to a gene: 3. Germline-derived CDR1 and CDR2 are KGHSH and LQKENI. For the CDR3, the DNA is TGTGCCAGCTCACCAATAGCGGGAGAGTCCTACGAGCAGTACTTC. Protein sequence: CASSPIAGESYEQYF.

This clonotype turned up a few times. The CDR3 loop is CSVEEWVAGGYNEQFF. CDR3 coding DNA: TGCAGCGTTGAAGAGTGGGTAGCGGGGGGCTACAATGAGCAGTTCTTC. The rearrangement links TRBV29-1 to TRBJ2-1, with 10 bases identical to TRBD2. This CDR3 spans 16 amino acids. CDR1 is SQVTM and CDR2 is ANQGSEA in the germline V gene. Losses at the gene ends were 0 bases for V and 3 bases for J; bases not matched to a gene: 5.